The clone carrying this T cell receptor beta chain was seen a single time. This entry is derived from a study of T cell changes during pregnancy in multiple sclerosis. CDR1 and CDR2 from the germline V gene are MGHRA and YSYEKL. The CDR3 loop spans 16 amino acids. Trimming removed 2 bases from V and 0 bases from J, with 11 bases in between. Sequencing used immunoSEQ multiplex PCR; TCRdb keeps in-frame clones, though not all of them. The sample includes 46,000 or so clones, 90% to 95% of them seen just once. The chain employs TRBV4-1 and TRBJ1-3; D ambiguous. The sequences come from CD8+ T cells from peripheral blood mononuclear cells, collected after pregnancy. The TCR originated in a female donor with multiple sclerosis, enrolled in a pregnancy study. CDR3 sequence reads: CASSQYWRSSGNTIYF. CDR3 DNA sequence: TGCGCCAGCAGCCAATATTGGAGGAGCTCTGGAAACACCATATATTTT.